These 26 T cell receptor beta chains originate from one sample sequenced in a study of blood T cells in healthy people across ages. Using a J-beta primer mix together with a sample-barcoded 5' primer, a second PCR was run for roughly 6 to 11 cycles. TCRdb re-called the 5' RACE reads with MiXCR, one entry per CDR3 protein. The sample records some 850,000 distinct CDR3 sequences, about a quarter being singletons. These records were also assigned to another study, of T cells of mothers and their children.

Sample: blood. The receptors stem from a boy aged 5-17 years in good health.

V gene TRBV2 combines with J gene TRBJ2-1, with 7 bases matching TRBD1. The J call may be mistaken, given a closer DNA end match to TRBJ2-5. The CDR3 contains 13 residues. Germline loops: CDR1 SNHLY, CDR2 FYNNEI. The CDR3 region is CATKQGPWVTQYF. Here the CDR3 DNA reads TGTGCCACCAAACAGGGGCCGTGGGTGACCCAGTACTTC.

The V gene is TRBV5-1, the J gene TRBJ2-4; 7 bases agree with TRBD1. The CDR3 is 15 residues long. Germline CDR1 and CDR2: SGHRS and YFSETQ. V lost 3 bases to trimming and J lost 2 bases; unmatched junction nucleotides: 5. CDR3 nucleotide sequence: TGCGCCAGCAGCTCTCACAGGGGTACCAAAAACATTCAGTACTTC. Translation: CASSSHRGTKNIQYF.

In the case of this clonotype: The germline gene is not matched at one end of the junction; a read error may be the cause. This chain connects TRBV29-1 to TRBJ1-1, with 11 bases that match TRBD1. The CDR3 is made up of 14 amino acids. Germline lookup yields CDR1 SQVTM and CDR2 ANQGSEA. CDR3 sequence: CSAITDRGLTEASF. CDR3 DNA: TGCAGCGCCATTACGGACAGGGGGCTTACTGAAGCTTCCTTT.

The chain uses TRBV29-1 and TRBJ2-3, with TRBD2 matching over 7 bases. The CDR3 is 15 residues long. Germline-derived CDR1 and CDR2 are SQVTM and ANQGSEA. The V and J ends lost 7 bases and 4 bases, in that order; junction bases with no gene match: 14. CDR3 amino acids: CSAVSAGDLSDTQYF. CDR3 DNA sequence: TGCAGCGCTGTGTCCGCGGGAGATTTATCAGATACGCAGTATTTT.

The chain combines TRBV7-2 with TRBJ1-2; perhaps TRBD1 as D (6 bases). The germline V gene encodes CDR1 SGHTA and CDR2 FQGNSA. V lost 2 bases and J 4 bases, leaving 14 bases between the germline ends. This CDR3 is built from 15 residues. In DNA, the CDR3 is TGTGCCAGCAGCTTACTAGCGGGGACACCCTATGGCTACACCTTC. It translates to CASSLLAGTPYGYTF.

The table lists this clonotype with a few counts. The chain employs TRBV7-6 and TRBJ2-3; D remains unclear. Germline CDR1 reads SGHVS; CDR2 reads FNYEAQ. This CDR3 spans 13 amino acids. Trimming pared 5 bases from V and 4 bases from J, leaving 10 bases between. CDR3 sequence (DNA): TGTGCCAGCAGCCCGGCGAGCGCAGATACGCAGTATTTT. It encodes CASSPASADTQYF.

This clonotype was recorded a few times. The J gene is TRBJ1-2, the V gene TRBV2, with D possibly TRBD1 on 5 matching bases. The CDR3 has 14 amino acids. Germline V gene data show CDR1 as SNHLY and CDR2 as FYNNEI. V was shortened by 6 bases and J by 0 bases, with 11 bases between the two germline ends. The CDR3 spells CASREGLANYGYTF. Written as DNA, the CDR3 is TGTGCCAGCAGAGAGGGGCTTGCTAACTATGGCTACACCTTC.

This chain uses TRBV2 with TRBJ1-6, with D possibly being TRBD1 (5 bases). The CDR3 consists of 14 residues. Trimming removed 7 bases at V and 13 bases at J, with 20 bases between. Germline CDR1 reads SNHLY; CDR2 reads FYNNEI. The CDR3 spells CASTPGTDSYPLHF. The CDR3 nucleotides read TGTGCCAGCACCCCCGGGACGGATTCCTATCCCCTCCACTTT.

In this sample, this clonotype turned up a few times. The CDR3 here is CSARGRSYEQYF. The CDR3 DNA follows: TGCAGTGCTAGAGGCCGTTCCTACGAGCAGTACTTC. This chain joins TRBV20-1 and TRBJ2-7, with D uncertain. The CDR3 spans 12 residues. Per germline, CDR1 DFQATT and CDR2 SNEGSKA (reference sequence). Trimming took off 1 base at V and 1 base at J, with 5 bases between the two ends.

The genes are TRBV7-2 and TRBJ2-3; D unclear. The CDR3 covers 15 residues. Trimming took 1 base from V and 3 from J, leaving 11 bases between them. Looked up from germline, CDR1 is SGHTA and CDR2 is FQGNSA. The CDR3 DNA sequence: TGTGCCAGCAGCTTAGAGGTTAGCAGGACAGATACGCAGTATTTT. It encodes CASSLEVSRTDTQYF.

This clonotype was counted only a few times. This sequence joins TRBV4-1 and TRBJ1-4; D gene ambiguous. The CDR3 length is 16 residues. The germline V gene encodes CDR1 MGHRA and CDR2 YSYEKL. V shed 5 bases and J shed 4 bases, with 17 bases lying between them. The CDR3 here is CASSAISMVFNEKLFF. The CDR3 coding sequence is TGCGCCAGCAGCGCAATTTCGATGGTGTTTAATGAAAAACTGTTTTTT.

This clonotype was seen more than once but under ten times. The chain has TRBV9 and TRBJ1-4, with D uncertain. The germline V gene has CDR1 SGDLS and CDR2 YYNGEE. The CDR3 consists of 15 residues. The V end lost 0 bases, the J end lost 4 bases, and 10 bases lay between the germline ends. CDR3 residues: CASSVGGGLNEKLFF. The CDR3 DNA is TGTGCCAGCAGCGTAGGGGGTGGCCTTAATGAAAAACTGTTTTTT.

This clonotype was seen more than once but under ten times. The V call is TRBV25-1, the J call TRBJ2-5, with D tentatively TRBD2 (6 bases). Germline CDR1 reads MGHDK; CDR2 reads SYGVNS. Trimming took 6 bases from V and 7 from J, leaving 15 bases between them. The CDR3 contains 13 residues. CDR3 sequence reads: CASRGLTEGTQYF. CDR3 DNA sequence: TGTGCCAGCAGGGGACTTACCGAGGGGACCCAGTACTTC. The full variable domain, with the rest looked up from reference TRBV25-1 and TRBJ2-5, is EADIYQTPRYLVIGTGKKITLECSQTMGHDKMYWYQQDPGMELHLIHYSYGVNSTEKGDLSSESTVSRIRTEHFPLTLESARPSHTSQYLCASRGLTEGTQYFGPGTRLLVL.

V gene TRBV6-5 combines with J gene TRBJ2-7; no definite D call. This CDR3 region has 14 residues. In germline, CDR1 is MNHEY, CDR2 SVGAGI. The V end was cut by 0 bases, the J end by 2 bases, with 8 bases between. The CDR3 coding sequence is TGTGCCAGCAGTTACTCGGTTGGAACCTACGAGCAGTACTTC. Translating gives CASSYSVGTYEQYF.

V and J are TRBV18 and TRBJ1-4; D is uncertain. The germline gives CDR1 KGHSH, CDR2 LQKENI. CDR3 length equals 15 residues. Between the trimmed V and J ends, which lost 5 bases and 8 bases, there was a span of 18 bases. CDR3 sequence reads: CASSFSVAGGEKLFF. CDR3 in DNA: TGTGCCAGCTCATTTTCGGTTGCCGGTGGGGAAAAACTGTTTTTT.

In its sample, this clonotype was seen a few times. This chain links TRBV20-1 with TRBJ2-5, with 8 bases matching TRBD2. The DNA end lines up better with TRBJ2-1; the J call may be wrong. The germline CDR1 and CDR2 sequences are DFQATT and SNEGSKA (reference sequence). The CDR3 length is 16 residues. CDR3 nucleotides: TGCAGTGCTAGAGAGCCGGGGAGCGGGGGATACAATGAGCAGTTCTTC. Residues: CSAREPGSGGYNEQFF.

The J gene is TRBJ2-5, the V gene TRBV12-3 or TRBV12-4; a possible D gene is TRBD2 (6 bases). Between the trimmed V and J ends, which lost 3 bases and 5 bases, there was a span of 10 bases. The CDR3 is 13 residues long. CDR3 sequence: CASSLAGHETQYF. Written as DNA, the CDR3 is TGTGCCAGCAGTTTGGCGGGGCACGAGACCCAGTACTTC.

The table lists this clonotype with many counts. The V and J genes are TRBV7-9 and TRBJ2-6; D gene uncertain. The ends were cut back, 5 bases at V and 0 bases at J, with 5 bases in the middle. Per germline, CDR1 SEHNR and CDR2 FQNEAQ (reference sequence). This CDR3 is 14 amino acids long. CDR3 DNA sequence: TGTGCCAGCAGCCGACCCTCTGGGGCCAACGTCCTGACTTTC. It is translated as CASSRPSGANVLTF.

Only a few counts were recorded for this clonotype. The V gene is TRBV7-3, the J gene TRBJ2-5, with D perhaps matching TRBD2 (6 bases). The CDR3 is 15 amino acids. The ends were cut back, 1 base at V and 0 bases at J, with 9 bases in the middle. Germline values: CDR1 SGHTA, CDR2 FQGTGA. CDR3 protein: CASSLIAANQETQYF. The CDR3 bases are TGTGCCAGCAGCTTAATAGCGGCAAACCAAGAGACCCAGTACTTC.

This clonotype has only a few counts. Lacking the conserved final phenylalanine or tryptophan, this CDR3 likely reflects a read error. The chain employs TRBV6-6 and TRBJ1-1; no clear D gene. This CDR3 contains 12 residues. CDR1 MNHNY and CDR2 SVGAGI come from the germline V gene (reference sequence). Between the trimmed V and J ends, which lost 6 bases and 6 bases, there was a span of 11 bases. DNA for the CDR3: TGTGCCAGCAGACAGTCCTACCCTGAAGCTTTCTCT. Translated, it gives CASRQSYPEAFS.

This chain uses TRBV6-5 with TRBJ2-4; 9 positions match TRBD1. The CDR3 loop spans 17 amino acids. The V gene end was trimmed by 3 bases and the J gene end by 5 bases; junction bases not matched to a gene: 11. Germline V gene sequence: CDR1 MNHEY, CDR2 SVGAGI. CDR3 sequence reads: CASSYNGWGQGENIQYF. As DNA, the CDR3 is TGTGCCAGCAGTTATAATGGTTGGGGACAGGGTGAAAACATTCAGTACTTC.

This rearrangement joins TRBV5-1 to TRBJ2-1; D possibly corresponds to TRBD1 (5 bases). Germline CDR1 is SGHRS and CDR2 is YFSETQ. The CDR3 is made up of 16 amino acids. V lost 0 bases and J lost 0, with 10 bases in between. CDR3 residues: CASSLGSDSSYNEQFF. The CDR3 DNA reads TGCGCCAGCAGCTTGGGGAGTGACAGCTCCTACAATGAGCAGTTCTTC.

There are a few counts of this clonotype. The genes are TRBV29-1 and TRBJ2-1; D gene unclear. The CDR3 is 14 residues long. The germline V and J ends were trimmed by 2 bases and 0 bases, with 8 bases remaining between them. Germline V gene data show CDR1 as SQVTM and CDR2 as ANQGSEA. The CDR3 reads CSVERQSSYNEQFF. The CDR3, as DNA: TGCAGCGTTGAACGGCAGAGCTCCTACAATGAGCAGTTCTTC.

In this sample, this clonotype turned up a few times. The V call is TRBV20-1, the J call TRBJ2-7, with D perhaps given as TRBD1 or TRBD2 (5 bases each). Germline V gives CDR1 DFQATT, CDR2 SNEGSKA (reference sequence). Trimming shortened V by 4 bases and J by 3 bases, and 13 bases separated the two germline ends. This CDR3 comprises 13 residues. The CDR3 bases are TGCAGTGCTACCCCAGGGAGAGGCTACGAGCAGTACTTC. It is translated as CSATPGRGYEQYF.

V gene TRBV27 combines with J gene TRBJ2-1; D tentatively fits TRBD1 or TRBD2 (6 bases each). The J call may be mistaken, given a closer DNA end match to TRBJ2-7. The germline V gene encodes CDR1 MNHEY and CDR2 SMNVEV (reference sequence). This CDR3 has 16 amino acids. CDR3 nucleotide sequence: TGTGCTAGCGGCGGGCCGGGGGCCTCCCCCCTCTACGAGCAGTACTTC. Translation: CASGGPGASPLYEQYF.

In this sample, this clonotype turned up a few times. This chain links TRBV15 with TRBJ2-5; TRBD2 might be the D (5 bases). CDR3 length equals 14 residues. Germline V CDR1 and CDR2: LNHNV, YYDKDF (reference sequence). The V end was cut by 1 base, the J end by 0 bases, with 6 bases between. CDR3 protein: CATSRVGDQETQYF. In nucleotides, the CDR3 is TGTGCCACCAGCAGAGTGGGAGACCAAGAGACCCAGTACTTC.